These 15 T cell receptor beta chains were all obtained from the same sample, sequenced in a study of shared T cell receptors in the human thymus (dated by TCRdb to 2020 to 2023). Preparation of the library involved the immunoSEQ multiplex PCR assay. TCRdb mirrors the immuneACCESS table, restricted to in-frame sequences. Some clones are absent from its copies; in checked studies, under half trace to an unresolved V gene, and the reason for the others is unknown. Within this sample are roughly 500,000 clones, with more than 75% of them counted one time only. The ten largest clones add up to about 0.012% of the sample. The data were also submitted as part of a second study, on human thymus T cells.

Sample: thymocytes. These receptor sequences come from a boy under two years old with a congenital heart defect. Donor details come from another sample of the same person, matched by shared clones.

The gene calls are TRBV14 and TRBJ2-7; D not certain. This CDR3 is built from 17 residues. V lost 4 bases to trimming and J lost 0 bases, with 19 bases between them. Germline V gene sequence: CDR1 SGHDN, CDR2 FVKESK. CDR3 residues: CASSPPQVRDHSYEQYF. CDR3 sequence (DNA): TGTGCCAGCAGCCCCCCGCAGGTAAGAGACCACTCCTACGAGCAGTACTTC.

This chain links TRBV30 with TRBJ2-5, with 10 nucleotides matching TRBD2. The CDR3 is 16 residues long. After removal of 3 bases from V and 2 bases from J, the junction contained 9 bases not matched to a gene. The germline V gene has CDR1 GTSNPN and CDR2 SVGIG (reference sequence). The CDR3 here is CAWRPGSGRGQETQYF. The CDR3 nucleotides read TGTGCCTGGAGGCCAGGGAGCGGGAGGGGACAAGAGACCCAGTACTTC.

The rearrangement links TRBV4-1 to TRBJ2-7, with 7 nucleotides matching TRBD1. CDR3 size: 14 residues. In germline, CDR1 is MGHRA, CDR2 YSYEKL. J gave up 6 bases and V 1 base, and 6 bases lay outside the gene matches. The CDR3 region is CASSQGQGDGEQYF. The CDR3 nucleotides are TGCGCCAGCAGCCAAGGGCAGGGGGATGGCGAGCAGTACTTC.

The chain joins TRBV27 to TRBJ2-1, with unresolved D. The CDR3 has 15 amino acids. The germline V gene encodes CDR1 MNHEY and CDR2 SMNVEV (reference sequence). Trimming took 6 bases from V and 0 from J, leaving 12 bases between them. The CDR3 spells CASRTLLASYNEQFF. The CDR3 DNA follows: TGTGCCAGCAGGACTCTCCTGGCCTCCTACAATGAGCAGTTCTTC.

The chain is built from TRBV5-6 and TRBJ2-5; 8 bases are a match to TRBD2. V was pared by 0 bases and J by 4 bases, with 8 bases of the junction left unmatched. The germline V gene encodes CDR1 SGHDT and CDR2 YYEEEE. This CDR3 contains 16 residues. The CDR3 coding sequence is TGTGCCAGCAGCTTGGTCCAGCGGGAGACCCCAGAGACCCAGTACTTC. Translating gives CASSLVQRETPETQYF.

J is TRBJ2-5 and V is TRBV30; tentative D call: TRBD2 (5 bases). The V gene's germline CDR1 is GTSNPN and CDR2 SVGIG (reference sequence). The CDR3 length is 13 residues. V lost 4 bases to trimming and J lost 1 base, with 10 bases between them. CDR3 sequence reads: CAWMLEGQETQYF. CDR3 DNA: TGTGCCTGGATGTTAGAGGGCCAAGAGACCCAGTACTTC.

This clone was counted between two and nine times. This chain links TRBV19 with TRBJ1-4; D is undetermined. The germline gives CDR1 LNHDA, CDR2 SQIVND (reference sequence). CDR3 length equals 13 residues. Trimming removed 6 bases from V and 6 bases from J, with 11 bases in between. The CDR3 bases are TGTGCCAGTAGCCAACTCATGGATGAAAAACTGTTTTTT. Translating it yields CASSQLMDEKLFF. Full variable domain (outside the CDR3, taken from reference TRBV19 and TRBJ1-4): DGGITQSPKYLFRKEGQNVTLSCEQNLNHDAMYWYRQDPGQGLRLIYYSQIVNDFQKGDIAEGYSVSREKKESFPLTVTSAQKNPTAFYLCASSQLMDEKLFFGSGTQLSVL.

This clone was picked up a small number of times. The chain combines TRBV29-1 with TRBJ1-1, with TRBD1 identical over 7 bases. The CDR3 extends over 13 amino acids. The V segment lost 6 bases and the J segment 4 bases; nucleotides outside the gene matches: 8. Germline lookup yields CDR1 SQVTM and CDR2 ANQGSEA. DNA for the CDR3: TGCAGCGTACGTACAGGGGATGCCACTGAAGCTTTCTTT. This encodes CSVRTGDATEAFF.

The V and J genes are TRBV6-5 and TRBJ1-1, with 7 nucleotides matching TRBD1. With V trimmed by 5 bases and J by 2 bases, 8 bases remained unmatched. This CDR3 spans 15 amino acids. CDR1 is MNHEY and CDR2 is SVGAGI in the germline V gene. The CDR3 coding sequence is TGTGCCAGCAGTAGCCGGGACAGCGGTAACACTGAAGCTTTCTTT. This sequence encodes CASSSRDSGNTEAFF.

V and J are TRBV10-3 and TRBJ1-2; D may be TRBD1 (5 bases). The CDR3 loop spans 14 amino acids. Germline V CDR1 and CDR2: ENHRY, SYGVKD. V was cut by 6 bases and J by 1 base, with 12 bases left in between. The CDR3 loop is CAISARGNNYGYTF. CDR3 nucleotide sequence: TGTGCCATCAGCGCACGGGGGAATAACTATGGCTACACCTTC.

V and J are TRBV7-2 and TRBJ2-5; a possible D gene is TRBD1 (6 bases). Germline CDR1 reads SGHTA; CDR2 reads FQGNSA. This CDR3 comprises 14 residues. V lost 5 bases and J lost 4, with 14 bases in between. The CDR3 nucleotides read TGTGCCAGCAGCCCTTTACAGGGAGTAGAGACCCAGTACTTC. Amino acid sequence: CASSPLQGVETQYF.

The V and J genes are TRBV9 and TRBJ2-3, with a tentative D call TRBD2 (5 bases). The CDR3 runs 14 residues. CDR1 and CDR2 (germline): SGDLS, YYNGEE. V gave up 6 bases and J gave up 4 bases, with 15 bases separating them. The CDR3 region has the DNA TGTGCCAGCACAGACGAGGGAGAGGCAGATACGCAGTATTTT. Protein: CASTDEGEADTQYF. Supplemented by reference TRBV9 and TRBJ2-3, the full variable domain reads DSGVTQTPKHLITATGQRVTLRCSPRSGDLSVYWYQQSLDQGLQFLIQYYNGEERAKGNILERFSAQQFPDLHSELNLSSLELGDSALYFCASTDEGEADTQYFGPGTRLTVL.

This sequence joins TRBV28 and TRBJ1-2, with D perhaps TRBD1 (5 bases). This CDR3 is 18 amino acids long. Per the germline V gene, CDR1 is MDHEN and CDR2 is SYDVKM. With 6 bases removed from V and 2 bases from J, the gap between germline ends came to 25 bases. This CDR3 is CASSLVLGWVRGNYGYTF. The CDR3 DNA sequence: TGTGCCAGCAGCCTTGTTTTGGGTTGGGTCCGGGGGAACTATGGCTACACCTTC.

The chain carries TRBV7-2 and TRBJ1-4, with TRBD1 identical over 7 bases. CDR1 is SGHTA, CDR2 FQGNSA, per germline. This CDR3 contains 18 residues. V was pared by 5 bases and J by 4 bases, with 16 bases of the junction left unmatched. DNA for the CDR3: TGTGCCAGCAGCCGGGGGTCGGGACAGTCGGTTCTTAATGAAAAACTGTTTTTT. Encoded protein: CASSRGSGQSVLNEKLFF.

CDR3 DNA sequence: TGTGCCATCAGTGAGTCGGACAGGGGAAGCGGGGCGAACACCGGGGAGCTGTTTTTT. This translates into CAISESDRGSGANTGELFF. The chain is built from TRBV10-3 and TRBJ2-2; 9 bases align to TRBD1. Trimming removed 0 bases from V and 0 bases from J; junction bases left unmatched: 8. The CDR3 contains 19 residues. Germline CDR1 and CDR2: ENHRY and SYGVKD.